This record looks at one TCR beta chain sequence and its context. The antigen is unknown. Being one base from a much bigger clone, this may be a read error. All donors qualified as healthy HIV-negative adults and had experienced no recent acute infections or vaccinations. The data belong to a study of shared clonotypes between healthy human individuals. Study-level results: Blood alone was sampled, and tissue repertoires likely differ.

V was trimmed by 0 bases and J by 0 bases, leaving 2 bases between them. Per germline, CDR1 SGHNT and CDR2 YENEEA. CDR3 length equals 13 residues. In the original processing: Quality scores were absent from the junction-only immunoSEQ sequences, so filtering differed. Some clones are missing from TCRdb's copy, which holds only in-frame ones; the method was immunoSEQ multiplex PCR. Clonal size and the V and J genes are those of that table, whereas D and trimming came from the DNA. The table has approximately 500,000 clones, more than 65% seen once. This clonotype originated in a woman between 40 and 55 years old in good health. Some clones in this sample may be carry-over from other donors' samples. The gene calls are TRBV11-3 and TRBJ1-1; no clear D gene. Sequenced sample: PBMCs. The CDR3 sequence: CASSLEVNTEAFF. In DNA, the CDR3 is TGTGCCAGCAGCTTAGAGGTGAACACTGAAGCTTTCTTT.